Below are 12 T cell receptor beta chains sequenced from a single sample in a study of blood T cell repertoires in COVID-19. Assay used: immunoSEQ multiplex PCR; TCRdb lists only in-frame clones, some missing. The table records around 230,000 clones, 70% to 85% of them present only once. Source material: peripheral blood. Receptor source: a man aged 40-49 years who had recovered from COVID-19.

The V call is TRBV13, the J call TRBJ2-1, with no clear D. Germline V gene sequence: CDR1 PRHDT, CDR2 FYEKMQ (reference sequence). The CDR3 runs to 15 residues. Trimming shortened V by 0 bases and J by 4 bases, and 10 bases separated the two germline ends. The CDR3 loop reads CASSLGGPRYNEQFF. The CDR3 nucleotides are TGTGCCAGCAGCTTAGGCGGTCCGCGTTACAATGAGCAGTTCTTC.

The V call is TRBV19, the J call TRBJ2-5; D might be TRBD1 (6 bases). The germline V gene has CDR1 LNHDA and CDR2 SQIVND (reference sequence). V lost 10 bases to trimming and J lost 1 base, with 13 bases between them. This CDR3 contains 13 residues. Here the CDR3 DNA reads TGTGCCACCCAAGGACAGCCCCAAGAGACCCAGTACTTC. Its protein product is CATQGQPQETQYF.

The V and J genes are TRBV6-4 and TRBJ2-3, with 13 positions matching TRBD2. Germline CDR1 MRHNA, CDR2 SNTAGT. V shed 5 bases and J 2 bases; nucleotides not matched to a gene: 7. This CDR3 contains 17 residues. CDR3 region: CASSPGLAGLFTDTQYF. The CDR3 DNA is TGTGCCAGCAGTCCGGGACTAGCGGGACTCTTCACAGATACGCAGTATTTT.

The chain combines TRBV6-5 with TRBJ2-1, with 8 bases aligning to TRBD1. CDR3 size: 13 residues. V shed 6 bases and J 7 bases; nucleotides not matched to a gene: 5. The germline V gene encodes CDR1 MNHEY and CDR2 SVGAGI. CDR3 protein: CASRPGGGNEQFF. The CDR3 DNA follows: TGTGCCAGCAGGCCAGGGGGCGGGAATGAGCAGTTCTTC.

The chain couples TRBV2 to TRBJ2-7; a weak D match, TRBD2 (5 bases). V dropped 3 bases and J dropped 4 bases, with 22 bases sitting between them. CDR1 is SNHLY and CDR2 is FYNNEI in the germline V gene. This CDR3 contains 17 residues. The CDR3 DNA reads as TGTGCCAGCAGTGATTCCGGAGGCCGGGTAGCGTATTACGAGCAGTACTTC. This sequence encodes CASSDSGGRVAYYEQYF.

The rearrangement links TRBV2 to TRBJ1-5; 8 bases are shared with TRBD1. This CDR3 spans 15 amino acids. Trimming took 8 bases from V and 7 from J; bases not matched to a gene: 13. CDR1 SNHLY and CDR2 FYNNEI come from the germline V gene. CDR3 protein: CASGKIQGVGQPQHF. In nucleotides, the CDR3 is TGTGCCAGCGGGAAGATACAGGGGGTCGGCCAGCCCCAGCATTTT.

V is TRBV3-1 (or the pseudogene TRBV3-2) and J is TRBJ2-1; 8 nucleotides align to TRBD2. The trim removed 8 bases at V and 6 bases at J, leaving 9 bases unmatched. The germline gives CDR1 LGHDT, CDR2 YNNKEL (reference sequence). This CDR3 region has 14 residues. This CDR3 is CASRGGTSPNEQFF. The CDR3 coding sequence is TGTGCCAGCCGGGGGGGGACTAGTCCCAATGAGCAGTTCTTC.

The chain employs TRBV11-3 and TRBJ2-3; D is possibly TRBD2 (5 bases). V was cut by 6 bases and J by 5 bases, with 12 bases left in between. The CDR3 runs 13 residues. CDR1 and CDR2 (germline): SGHNT, YENEEA. This chain's CDR3 is CASSIGRLDTQYF. CDR3 sequence (DNA): TGTGCCAGCAGTATAGGGAGATTAGATACGCAGTATTTT.

The chain links TRBV10-3 to TRBJ2-7; TRBD1 matches 7 bases. Germline V lookup: CDR1 ENHRY, CDR2 SYGVKD. CDR3 length: 13 amino acids. J gave up 3 bases and V 4 bases, and 3 bases lay outside the gene matches. The CDR3 loop is CAISGTGDYEQYF. CDR3 DNA sequence: TGTGCCATCAGTGGGACAGGAGACTACGAGCAGTACTTC.

The chain couples TRBV5-4 to TRBJ1-6; D gene uncertain. Germline V gives CDR1 SGHNT, CDR2 YYREEE (reference sequence). V lost 5 bases to trimming and J lost 5 bases, with 14 bases between them. The CDR3 totals 15 residues. In DNA, the CDR3 is TGTGCCAGCAGGCCCGGTATCCCTCATAATTCACCCCTCCACTTT. Protein product: CASRPGIPHNSPLHF.

This clone appeared a few times. Here the CDR3 DNA reads TGTGCCAGCTGTCGGACAGGCCGTGGAATGGCTGAAGCTTTCTTT. Its protein product is CASCRTGRGMAEAFF. The chain recombines TRBV6-5 with TRBJ1-1; 7 positions match TRBD1. Germline V lookup: CDR1 MNHEY, CDR2 SVGAGI. The ends lost 8 bases at V and 6 bases at J; junction bases unmatched: 15. The CDR3 is made up of 15 amino acids.

The DNA for the CDR3 is TGTGCCAGCAAAAACCGGGGGGGACAGGGGAACACTGAAGCTTTCTTT. Translation gives CASKNRGGQGNTEAFF. V is TRBV7-9 and J is TRBJ1-1; 9 nucleotides match TRBD1. V shed 7 bases, J shed 1 base, and the junction held 10 bases outside the gene matches. CDR1 and CDR2 (germline): SEHNR, FQNEAQ (reference sequence). This CDR3 has 16 amino acids.